Sequencing of this T cell receptor (beta chain) was carried out in a study of blood T cell repertoires in COVID-19. On the study more broadly: The United States, Italy and Spain were the sources of the acute and convalescent COVID-19 samples.

As handled by the study authors: Estimates of nucleated cell counts were drawn from the amplification of reference gene primers. Produced via immunoSEQ multiplex PCR; TCRdb's table is partial and in-frame only. Clone size and the V and J calls come from that table; the DNA yielded D and trimming. The sample includes around 360,000 clones, roughly 84% of them seen just once. Trimming stripped 6 bases from V and 2 bases from J, with 14 bases between. There are 15 residues in the CDR3. Germline CDR1 and CDR2: SGHKS and YYEKEE (reference sequence). Those enrolled, adults aged roughly 18 to 89 years, came from some 23 US areas. Participant reports of clinical history set cohort assignment.

The sample taken for sequencing was PBMCs or T cells enriched from blood (not recorded which). The chain combines TRBV5-5 with TRBJ2-2; TRBD2 might be the D (7 bases). The TCR sequence derives from a woman in her thirties who had recovered from COVID-19. The CDR3 here is CASTSRGGNTGELFF. CDR3 bases: TGTGCCAGCACCTCAAGGGGGGGAAACACCGGGGAGCTGTTTTTT.